Listed below are T cell receptor beta chains from one sample, sequenced in a study of T cell repertoires in cytomegalovirus infection. TCRdb ran MiXCR on the reads and lists one entry per CDR3 protein. The repertoire holds approximately 700,000 distinct CDR3 sequences, with roughly 35% as singletons. The sample taken for sequencing was PBMCs. The receptor source for this set is a human donor in good health (CMV status not recorded). Some clones in this sample may be carry-over from other donors' samples. Each CDR3 is given with its conserved first and last residue. D genes are given only for firm matches. Size values are once, few and many counts, or a class for expanded clones, and some rows have none.

D gene: NA; J gene: TRBJ2-3; V gene: TRBV28; clone size: NA; CDR3 protein: CASSFTRPDTQYF; CDR3 DNA: TGTGCCAGCAGTTTCACTAGACCGGATACGCAGTATTTT
D gene: TRBD1; J gene: TRBJ2-7; V gene: TRBV28; clone size: few; CDR3 protein: CASSRDRVLYEQYF; CDR3 DNA: TGTGCCAGCAGTCGGGACAGAGTCCTCTACGAGCAGTACTTC
D gene: NA; J gene: TRBJ2-3; V gene: TRBV29-1; clone size: few; CDR3 protein: CSVVWRSTDTQYF; CDR3 DNA: TGCAGCGTTGTCTGGAGGAGCACAGATACGCAGTATTTT
D gene: NA; J gene: TRBJ1-1; V gene: TRBV20-1; clone size: once; CDR3 protein: CSARDVGEIEAFF; CDR3 DNA: TGCAGTGCTAGAGATGTGGGAGAAATTGAAGCTTTCTTT
D gene: TRBD1; J gene: TRBJ1-1; V gene: TRBV20-1; clone size: NA; CDR3 protein: CSSGQGFEAFF; CDR3 DNA: TGCAGTTCTGGACAGGGGTTTGAAGCTTTCTTT
D gene: NA; J gene: TRBJ2-7; V gene: TRBV7-9; clone size: NA; CDR3 protein: CASTPTVGGQQYF; CDR3 DNA: TGTGCCAGCACCCCCACAGTCGGGGGCCAGCAGTACTTC
D gene: NA; J gene: TRBJ2-3; V gene: TRBV28; clone size: few; CDR3 protein: CASSNPTSGRGVTDTQYF; CDR3 DNA: TGTGCCAGCAGCAACCCCACGTCGGGCAGGGGGGTCACAGATACGCAGTATTTT
D gene: TRBD1; J gene: TRBJ2-2; V gene: TRBV2; clone size: many; CDR3 protein: CASRQGAGELFF; CDR3 DNA: TGTGCCAGCAGGCAGGGGGCCGGGGAGCTGTTTTTT
D gene: TRBD2; J gene: TRBJ2-1; V gene: TRBV6-1; clone size: NA; CDR3 protein: CASSLELAEAYNEQFF; CDR3 DNA: TGTGCCAGCAGCCTGGAACTAGCGGAGGCCTACAATGAGCAGTTCTTC
D gene: NA; J gene: TRBJ2-2; V gene: TRBV27; clone size: once; CDR3 protein: CASSLKGRATGELFF; CDR3 DNA: TGTGCCAGCAGTTTAAAGGGGCGGGCCACCGGGGAGCTGTTTTTT
D gene: NA; J gene: TRBJ2-3; V gene: TRBV5-6; clone size: NA; CDR3 protein: CASSSEGSTYTQYF; CDR3 DNA: TGTGCCAGCAGCTCGGAGGGCAGCACATATACGCAGTATTTT
D gene: NA; J gene: TRBJ2-1; V gene: TRBV7-8; clone size: many; CDR3 protein: CASSRAGGQGTYNEQFF; CDR3 DNA: TGTGCCAGCAGCCGAGCGGGGGGACAGGGAACCTACAATGAGCAGTTCTTC
D gene: TRBD2; J gene: TRBJ2-3; V gene: TRBV5-1; clone size: few; CDR3 protein: CASSPGTSGRLTDTQYF; CDR3 DNA: TGCGCCAGCAGCCCCGGGACTAGCGGGAGGTTAACAGATACGCAGTATTTT
D gene: TRBD2; J gene: TRBJ2-1; V gene: TRBV20-1; clone size: NA; CDR3 protein: CSARDPVAGEAHEQFF; CDR3 DNA: TGCAGTGCTAGAGATCCCGTAGCGGGAGAAGCCCATGAGCAGTTCTTC
D gene: NA; J gene: TRBJ2-1; V gene: TRBV7-2; clone size: many; CDR3 protein: CASRGSRAASSYNEQFF; CDR3 DNA: TGTGCCAGCAGGGGTTCCCGGGCGGCGAGCTCCTACAATGAGCAGTTCTTC
D gene: TRBD1; J gene: TRBJ1-6; V gene: TRBV4-2; clone size: NA; CDR3 protein: CASSQAENRGTGSPLHF; CDR3 DNA: TGTGCCAGCAGCCAAGCAGAGAACAGGGGAACCGGTTCACCCCTCCACTTT
D gene: NA; J gene: TRBJ2-1; V gene: TRBV6-4; clone size: few; CDR3 protein: CASSDNDGVNEQFF; CDR3 DNA: TGTGCCAGCAGTGACAATGACGGGGTCAATGAGCAGTTCTTC
D gene: NA; J gene: TRBJ1-1; V gene: TRBV11-2; clone size: few; CDR3 protein: CASSTSLRNTEAFF; CDR3 DNA: TGTGCCAGCAGCACGAGTCTACGGAACACTGAAGCTTTCTTT
D gene: NA; J gene: TRBJ1-1; V gene: TRBV11-2; clone size: NA; CDR3 protein: CASSPTTRTGNTEAFF; CDR3 DNA: TGTGCCAGCAGCCCAACTACCCGGACGGGTAACACTGAAGCTTTCTTT
D gene: NA; J gene: TRBJ1-5; V gene: TRBV6-1; clone size: NA; CDR3 protein: CASSELRGGQPQHF; CDR3 DNA: TGTGCCAGCAGTGAACTCAGGGGAGGTCAGCCCCAGCATTTT
D gene: NA; J gene: TRBJ1-5; V gene: TRBV7-9; clone size: NA; CDR3 protein: CASSFEADQPQHF; CDR3 DNA: TGTGCCAGCAGCTTCGAAGCTGATCAGCCCCAGCATTTT
D gene: NA; J gene: TRBJ1-5; V gene: TRBV28; clone size: NA; CDR3 protein: CASNTQEYRQPQHF; CDR3 DNA: TGTGCCAGCAACACACAGGAGTACCGTCAGCCCCAGCATTTT
D gene: NA; J gene: TRBJ2-1; V gene: TRBV7-6; clone size: NA; CDR3 protein: CASSPRVRGYNEQFF; CDR3 DNA: TGTGCCAGCAGCCCCCGGGTAAGGGGCTACAATGAGCAGTTCTTC
D gene: NA; J gene: TRBJ2-7; V gene: TRBV4-1; clone size: NA; CDR3 protein: CASSLWSLGLSEQYF; CDR3 DNA: TGTGCCAGCAGCCTTTGGTCTTTGGGGCTGAGCGAGCAGTACTTC
D gene: NA; J gene: TRBJ2-6; V gene: TRBV7-9; clone size: few; CDR3 protein: CASSTPGAGSGANVLTF; CDR3 DNA: TGTGCCAGCAGCACCCCGGGGGCAGGCTCTGGGGCCAACGTCCTGACTTTC
D gene: NA; J gene: TRBJ2-7; V gene: TRBV28; clone size: many; CDR3 protein: CASSSGGRPSVYEQYF; CDR3 DNA: TGTGCCAGCAGTTCTGGGGGCCGGCCCTCGGTCTACGAGCAGTACTTC
D gene: NA; J gene: TRBJ2-1; V gene: TRBV7-6; clone size: medium-sized; CDR3 protein: CASSLAFVRLAGPDLFSYNEQFF; CDR3 DNA: TGTGCCAGCAGCTTAGCGTTTGTCAGGTTGGCGGGACCAGACCTCTTCTCCTACAATGAGCAGTTCTTC
D gene: TRBD2; J gene: TRBJ2-3; V gene: TRBV5-6; clone size: NA; CDR3 protein: CASSLGLAGQTSTDTQYF; CDR3 DNA: TGTGCCAGCAGCTTGGGTCTAGCGGGACAAACTAGCACAGATACGCAGTATTTT
D gene: TRBD1; J gene: TRBJ1-2; V gene: TRBV7-2; clone size: many; CDR3 protein: CASSLDQLGQAPRRSLVGGYTF; CDR3 DNA: TGTGCCAGCAGCTTAGACCAATTGGGACAGGCACCCCGTCGGTCCTTGGTGGGCGGCTACACCTTC
D gene: NA; J gene: TRBJ1-5; V gene: TRBV27; clone size: many; CDR3 protein: CASKEGNQPQHF; CDR3 DNA: TGTGCCAGCAAGGAGGGCAATCAGCCCCAGCATTTT
D gene: TRBD1; J gene: TRBJ1-4; V gene: TRBV4-1; clone size: few; CDR3 protein: CASSQPTGTGGKKLFF; CDR3 DNA: TGCGCCAGCAGCCAACCGACCGGGACAGGGGGCAAAAAACTGTTTTTT
D gene: NA; J gene: TRBJ2-3; V gene: TRBV5-4; clone size: few; CDR3 protein: CASRRGRAKDVGTDTQYF; CDR3 DNA: TGTGCCAGCAGAAGGGGCCGGGCCAAAGATGTGGGCACAGATACGCAGTATTTT
D gene: NA; J gene: TRBJ1-6; V gene: TRBV9; clone size: NA; CDR3 protein: CASSHAGSLSSPLHF; CDR3 DNA: TGTGCCAGCAGCCACGCCGGCAGCTTAAGTTCACCCCTCCACTTT
D gene: TRBD1; J gene: TRBJ1-5; V gene: TRBV7-2; clone size: few; CDR3 protein: CASSREGASRAPQHF; CDR3 DNA: TGTGCCAGCAGTCGCGAGGGGGCAAGCCGGGCGCCCCAGCATTTT
D gene: TRBD2; J gene: TRBJ2-1; V gene: TRBV29-1; clone size: NA; CDR3 protein: CSVGRPGGGEQFF; CDR3 DNA: TGCAGCGTTGGTCGTCCGGGAGGGGGTGAGCAGTTCTTC
D gene: NA; J gene: TRBJ1-5; V gene: TRBV28; clone size: NA; CDR3 protein: CASSADRSNQPQHF; CDR3 DNA: TGTGCCAGCAGTGCTGACAGGTCCAATCAGCCCCAGCATTTT
D gene: NA; J gene: TRBJ2-3; V gene: TRBV9; clone size: NA; CDR3 protein: CASSVDGPTDTQYF; CDR3 DNA: TGTGCCAGCAGCGTAGACGGGCCCACAGATACGCAGTATTTT
D gene: NA; J gene: TRBJ1-1; V gene: TRBV7-2; clone size: many; CDR3 protein: CASSFAAGWNTEAFF; CDR3 DNA: TGTGCCAGCAGCTTTGCGGCAGGGTGGAACACTGAAGCTTTCTTT
D gene: NA; J gene: TRBJ2-1; V gene: TRBV18; clone size: few; CDR3 protein: CASSPPGGSINEQFF; CDR3 DNA: TGTGCCAGCTCACCGCCAGGGGGGTCTATTAATGAGCAGTTCTTC
D gene: TRBD1; J gene: TRBJ1-4; V gene: TRBV7-6; clone size: many; CDR3 protein: CASSRTRGGEKLFF; CDR3 DNA: TGTGCCAGCAGCCGAACCAGGGGGGGAGAAAAACTGTTTTTT
D gene: NA; J gene: TRBJ2-3; V gene: TRBV29-1; clone size: NA; CDR3 protein: CSVEPSASSTDTQYF; CDR3 DNA: TGCAGCGTTGAGCCCTCCGCCAGTAGCACAGATACGCAGTATTTT
D gene: TRBD1; J gene: TRBJ1-1; V gene: TRBV7-9; clone size: once; CDR3 protein: CASSLGRGPFLNTEAFF; CDR3 DNA: TGTGCCAGCAGCCTTGGCAGGGGGCCCTTCCTGAACACTGAAGCTTTCTTT
D gene: NA; J gene: TRBJ1-1; V gene: TRBV6-6; clone size: NA; CDR3 protein: CASSRAEAFF; CDR3 DNA: TGTGCCAGCAGTAGGGCTGAAGCTTTCTTT
D gene: NA; J gene: TRBJ2-5; V gene: TRBV7-2; clone size: many; CDR3 protein: CASSRLGQQETQYF; CDR3 DNA: TGTGCCAGCAGCCGACTAGGACAGCAAGAGACCCAGTACTTC
D gene: NA; J gene: TRBJ1-4; V gene: TRBV7-9; clone size: NA; CDR3 protein: CASSASGGDEKLFF; CDR3 DNA: TGTGCTAGCAGCGCCTCAGGAGGGGATGAAAAACTGTTTTTT
D gene: NA; J gene: TRBJ2-1; V gene: TRBV7-9; clone size: NA; CDR3 protein: CASSLAGTSPKPYNEQFF; CDR3 DNA: TGTGCCAGCAGCTTAGCGGGAACTAGCCCGAAACCCTACAATGAGCAGTTCTTC
D gene: TRBD2; J gene: TRBJ2-3; V gene: TRBV6-6; clone size: few; CDR3 protein: CASSYGGSGTDTQYF; CDR3 DNA: TGTGCCAGCAGTTACGGCGGGAGTGGAACAGATACGCAGTATTTT
D gene: NA; J gene: TRBJ2-3; V gene: TRBV14; clone size: NA; CDR3 protein: CASSRTTGRVSDTQYF; CDR3 DNA: TGTGCCAGCAGCCGAACAACTGGCAGGGTTTCAGATACGCAGTATTTT
D gene: TRBD2; J gene: TRBJ2-1; V gene: TRBV14; clone size: NA; CDR3 protein: CASSQETSVSYNEQFF; CDR3 DNA: TGTGCCAGCAGCCAGGAAACTAGCGTCTCCTACAATGAGCAGTTCTTC
D gene: NA; J gene: TRBJ2-5; V gene: TRBV28; clone size: NA; CDR3 protein: CASSSPPNQETQYF; CDR3 DNA: TGTGCCAGCAGTTCCCCTCCCAACCAAGAGACCCAGTACTTC
D gene: NA; J gene: TRBJ2-7; V gene: TRBV7-8; clone size: many; CDR3 protein: CASSLPGRTEQYF; CDR3 DNA: TGTGCCAGCAGCTTACCGGGTAGGACCGAGCAGTACTTC
D gene: NA; J gene: TRBJ2-3; V gene: TRBV28; clone size: few; CDR3 protein: CASSEDSTDTQYF; CDR3 DNA: TGTGCCAGCAGTGAGGACAGCACAGATACGCAGTATTTT
D gene: NA; J gene: TRBJ2-3; V gene: TRBV7-2; clone size: many; CDR3 protein: CASSLGVSATTDTQYF; CDR3 DNA: TGTGCCAGCAGCTTGGGCGTATCGGCGACCACAGATACGCAGTATTTT
D gene: NA; J gene: TRBJ1-6; V gene: TRBV11-2; clone size: few; CDR3 protein: CASSLREGDSPLHF; CDR3 DNA: TGTGCCAGCAGCTTAAGGGAAGGGGATTCACCCCTCCACTTT